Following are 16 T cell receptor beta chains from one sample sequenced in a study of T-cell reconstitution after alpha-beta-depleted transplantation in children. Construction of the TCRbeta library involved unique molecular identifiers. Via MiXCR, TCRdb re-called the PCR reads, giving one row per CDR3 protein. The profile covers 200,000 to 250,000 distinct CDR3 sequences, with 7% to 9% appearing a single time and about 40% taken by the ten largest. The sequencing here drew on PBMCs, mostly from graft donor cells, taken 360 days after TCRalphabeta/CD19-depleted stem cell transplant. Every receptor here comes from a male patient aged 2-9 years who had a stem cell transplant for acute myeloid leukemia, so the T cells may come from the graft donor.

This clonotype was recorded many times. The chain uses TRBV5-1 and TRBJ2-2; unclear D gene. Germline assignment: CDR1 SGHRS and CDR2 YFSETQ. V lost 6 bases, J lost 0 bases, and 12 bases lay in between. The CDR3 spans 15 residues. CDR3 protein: CASKFLGTNTGELFF. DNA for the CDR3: TGCGCCAGCAAATTTCTGGGAACGAACACCGGGGAGCTGTTTTTT.

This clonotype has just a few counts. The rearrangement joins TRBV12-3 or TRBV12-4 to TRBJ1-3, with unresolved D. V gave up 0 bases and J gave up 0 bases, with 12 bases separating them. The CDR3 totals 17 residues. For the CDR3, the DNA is TGTGCCAGCAGTTTAGCGCCAGCCCGGGACTCTGGAAACACCATATATTTT. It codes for CASSLAPARDSGNTIYF.

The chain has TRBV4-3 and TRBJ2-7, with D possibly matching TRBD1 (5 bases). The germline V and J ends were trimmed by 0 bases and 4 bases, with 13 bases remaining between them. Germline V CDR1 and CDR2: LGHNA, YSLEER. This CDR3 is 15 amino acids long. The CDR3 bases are TGCGCCAGCAGCCAAGAGTTCAGGGCGGCGTACGAGCAGTACTTC. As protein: CASSQEFRAAYEQYF.

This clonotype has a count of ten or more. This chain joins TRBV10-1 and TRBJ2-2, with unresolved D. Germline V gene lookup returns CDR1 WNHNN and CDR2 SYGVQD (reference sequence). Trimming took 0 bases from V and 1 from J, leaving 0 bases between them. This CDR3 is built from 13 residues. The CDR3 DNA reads TGCGCCAGCAGTGAGTCGAACACCGGGGAGCTGTTTTTT. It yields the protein CASSESNTGELFF.

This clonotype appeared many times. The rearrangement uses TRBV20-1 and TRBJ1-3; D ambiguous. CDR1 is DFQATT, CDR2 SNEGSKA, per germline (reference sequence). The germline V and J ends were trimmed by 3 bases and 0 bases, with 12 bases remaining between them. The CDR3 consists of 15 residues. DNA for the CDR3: TGCAGTGCTAGTGTCACGGTCCACTCTGGAAACACCATATATTTT. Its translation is CSASVTVHSGNTIYF.

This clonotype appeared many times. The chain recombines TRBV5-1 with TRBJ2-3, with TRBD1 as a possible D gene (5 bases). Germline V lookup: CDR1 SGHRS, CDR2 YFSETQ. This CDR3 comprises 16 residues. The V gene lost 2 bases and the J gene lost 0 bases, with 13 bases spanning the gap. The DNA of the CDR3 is TGCGCCAGCAGCTTTGGCAGGGTACCTAGCACAGATACGCAGTATTTT. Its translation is CASSFGRVPSTDTQYF. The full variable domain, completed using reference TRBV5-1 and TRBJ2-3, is KAGVTQTPRYLIKTRGQQVTLSCSPISGHRSVSWYQQTPGQGLQFLFEYFSETQRNKGNFPGRFSGRQFSNSRSEMNVSTLELGDSALYLCASSFGRVPSTDTQYFGPGTRLTVL.

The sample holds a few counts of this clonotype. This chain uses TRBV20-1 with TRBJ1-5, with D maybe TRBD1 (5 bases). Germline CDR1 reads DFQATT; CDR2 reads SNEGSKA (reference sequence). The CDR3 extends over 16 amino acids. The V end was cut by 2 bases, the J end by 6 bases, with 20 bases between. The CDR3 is CSARISGDPVVQPQHF. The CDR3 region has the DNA TGCAGTGCTAGAATATCCGGGGACCCCGTGGTTCAGCCCCAGCATTTT.

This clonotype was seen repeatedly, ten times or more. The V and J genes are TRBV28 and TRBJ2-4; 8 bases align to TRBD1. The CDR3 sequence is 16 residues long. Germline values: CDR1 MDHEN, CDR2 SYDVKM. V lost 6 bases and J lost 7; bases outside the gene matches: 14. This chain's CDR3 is CASRNPFRGRGNIQYF. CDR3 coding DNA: TGTGCCAGCAGGAACCCCTTCAGGGGGCGCGGGAACATTCAGTACTTC.

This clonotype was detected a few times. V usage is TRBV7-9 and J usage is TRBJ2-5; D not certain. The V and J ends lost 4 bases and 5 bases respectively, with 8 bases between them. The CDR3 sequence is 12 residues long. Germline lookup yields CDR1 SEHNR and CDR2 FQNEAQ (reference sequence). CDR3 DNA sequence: TGTGCCAGCAGCTGGGCCCTGGAGACCCAGTACTTC. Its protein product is CASSWALETQYF.

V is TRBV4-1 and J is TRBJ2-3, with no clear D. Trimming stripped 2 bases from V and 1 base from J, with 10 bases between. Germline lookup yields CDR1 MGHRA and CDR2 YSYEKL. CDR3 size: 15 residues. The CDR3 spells CASSQPGPGTDTQYF. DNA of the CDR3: TGCGCCAGCAGCCAACCCGGGCCCGGCACAGATACGCAGTATTTT.

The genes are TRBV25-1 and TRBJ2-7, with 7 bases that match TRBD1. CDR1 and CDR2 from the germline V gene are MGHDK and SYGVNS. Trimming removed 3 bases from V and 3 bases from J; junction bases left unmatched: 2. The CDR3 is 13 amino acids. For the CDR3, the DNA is TGTGCCAGCAGTGATGGACAGGTCTACGAGCAGTACTTC. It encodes CASSDGQVYEQYF.

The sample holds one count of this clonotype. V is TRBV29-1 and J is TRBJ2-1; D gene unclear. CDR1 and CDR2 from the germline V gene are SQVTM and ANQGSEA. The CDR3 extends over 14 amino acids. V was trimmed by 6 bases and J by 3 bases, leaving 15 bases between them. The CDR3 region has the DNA TGCAGCGTCTGTAACGGACCACGCTACAATGAGCAGTTCTTC. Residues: CSVCNGPRYNEQFF.

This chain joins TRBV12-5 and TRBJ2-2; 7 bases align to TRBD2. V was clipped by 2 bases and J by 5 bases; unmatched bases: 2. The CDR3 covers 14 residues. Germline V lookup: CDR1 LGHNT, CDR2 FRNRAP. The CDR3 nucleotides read TGTGCTAGTGGTTTGAGCGGGATGACCGGGGAGCTGTTTTTT. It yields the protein CASGLSGMTGELFF.

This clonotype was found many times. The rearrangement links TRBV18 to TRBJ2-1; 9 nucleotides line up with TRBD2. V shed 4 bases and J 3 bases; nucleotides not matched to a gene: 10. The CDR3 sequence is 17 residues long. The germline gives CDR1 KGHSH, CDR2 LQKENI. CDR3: CASSQTGSGGFYNEQFF. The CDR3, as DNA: TGTGCCAGCTCACAGACTGGGAGCGGGGGGTTCTACAATGAGCAGTTCTTC.

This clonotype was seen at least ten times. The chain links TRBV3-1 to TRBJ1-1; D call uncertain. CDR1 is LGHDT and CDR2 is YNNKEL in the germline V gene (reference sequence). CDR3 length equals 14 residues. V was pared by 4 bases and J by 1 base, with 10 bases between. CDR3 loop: CASSPGGSNTEAFF. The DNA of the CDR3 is TGTGCCAGCAGCCCCGGCGGATCGAACACTGAAGCTTTCTTT.

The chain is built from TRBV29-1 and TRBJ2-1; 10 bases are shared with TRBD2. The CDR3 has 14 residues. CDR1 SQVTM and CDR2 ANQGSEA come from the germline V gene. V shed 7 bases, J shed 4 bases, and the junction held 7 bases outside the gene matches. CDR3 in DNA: TGCAGCGCCTGGACTAGCGGAAGTTACAATGAGCAGTTCTTC. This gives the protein CSAWTSGSYNEQFF.